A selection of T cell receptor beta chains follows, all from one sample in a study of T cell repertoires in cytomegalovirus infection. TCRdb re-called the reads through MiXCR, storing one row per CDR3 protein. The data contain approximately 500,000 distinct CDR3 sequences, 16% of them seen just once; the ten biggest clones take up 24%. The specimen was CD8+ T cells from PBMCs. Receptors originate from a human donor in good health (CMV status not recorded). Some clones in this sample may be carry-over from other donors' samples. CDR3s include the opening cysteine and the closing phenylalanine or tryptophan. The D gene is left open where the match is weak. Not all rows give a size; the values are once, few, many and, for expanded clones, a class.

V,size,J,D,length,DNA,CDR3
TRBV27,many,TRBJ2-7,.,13,TGTGCCAGCAGCCCACAGGGTCCCTACGAGCAGTACTTC,CASSPQGPYEQYF
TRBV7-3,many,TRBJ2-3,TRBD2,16,TGTGCCAGCAGCTTAGGGCCTAGCGGATACACAGATACGCAGTATTTT,CASSLGPSGYTDTQYF
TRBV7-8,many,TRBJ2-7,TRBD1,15,TGTGCCAGCAGGCGTCCGGGACAGCGGACCTACGAGCAGTACTTC,CASRRPGQRTYEQYF
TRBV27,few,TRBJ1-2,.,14,TGTGCCAGCTTACAACTGGGGGGGGTCTATGGCTACACCTTC,CASLQLGGVYGYTF
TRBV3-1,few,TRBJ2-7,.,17,TGTGCCAGCAGCCCCATTCTCCAAGGGGACGGAACCTACGAGCAGTACTTC,CASSPILQGDGTYEQYF
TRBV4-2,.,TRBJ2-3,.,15,TGTGCCAGCAGCCAGACAACCCTCGGGGCAGATACGCAGTATTTT,CASSQTTLGADTQYF
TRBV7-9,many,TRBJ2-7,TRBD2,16,TGTGCCAGCAGCTCACCGGGACTAGCGGGAGGGTACGAGCAGTACTTC,CASSSPGLAGGYEQYF
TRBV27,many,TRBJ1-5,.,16,TGTGCCAGCAGTTTCGGAGGACAGTATAGCAATCAGCCCCAGCATTTT,CASSFGGQYSNQPQHF
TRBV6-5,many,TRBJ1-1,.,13,TGTGCCAGCAGTTACGACGGGGACACTGAAGCTTTCTTT,CASSYDGDTEAFF
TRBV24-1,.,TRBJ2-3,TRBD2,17,TGTGCCACCAGTGACCTAAGGACTAGCGGGAGTGCAGATACGCAGTATTTT,CATSDLRTSGSADTQYF
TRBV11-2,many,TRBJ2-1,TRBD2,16,TGTGCCAGCAGTCACTTTCCCTTAGCGGGGGGGGATGAGCAGTTCTTC,CASSHFPLAGGDEQFF
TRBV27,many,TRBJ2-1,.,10,TGTGCCAGCGGACTCAGTGAGCAGTTCTTC,CASGLSEQFF
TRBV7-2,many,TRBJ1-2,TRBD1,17,TGTGCCAGCAGCTCATGGGACAGGACACGGTTTAGCTATGGCTACACCTTC,CASSSWDRTRFSYGYTF
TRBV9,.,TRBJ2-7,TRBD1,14,TGTGCCAGCAGCGTAGAGGACAGGGTCTACGAGCAGTACTTC,CASSVEDRVYEQYF
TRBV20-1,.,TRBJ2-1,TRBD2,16,TGCAGTGCCTCCATTTATGATGAACTAGCGGGGGGGGAGCAGTTCTTC,CSASIYDELAGGEQFF
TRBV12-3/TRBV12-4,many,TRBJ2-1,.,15,TGTGCCAGCACCTTATCTTGGGGGGACCGCAATGAGCAGTTCTTC,CASTLSWGDRNEQFF
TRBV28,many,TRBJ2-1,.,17,TGTGCCAGCAGTACGTTCCTAGGGCCCGTTCACTACAATGAGCAGTTCTTC,CASSTFLGPVHYNEQFF
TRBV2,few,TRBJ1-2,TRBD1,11,TGTGCCACCAGGGGGATGGAAGGCTACACCTTC,CATRGMEGYTF
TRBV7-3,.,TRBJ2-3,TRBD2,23,TGTGCCAGCAGCTTAATCAGCCACCGGGCGGGGGAAGGGACTAGCGGGGGGACAGATACGCAGTATTTT,CASSLISHRAGEGTSGGTDTQYF
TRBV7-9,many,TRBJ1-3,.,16,TGTGCCAGCAGCTTAGACGGCGCAGGGACCCGAAACACCATATATTTT,CASSLDGAGTRNTIYF
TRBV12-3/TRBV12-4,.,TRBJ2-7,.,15,TGTGCCAGAAGTTTAGCCCGGTTCAGACAAGGCGAGCAGTACTTC,CARSLARFRQGEQYF
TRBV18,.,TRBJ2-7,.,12,TGTGCCAGCTCACCACCGAGGAACGAGCAGTACTTC,CASSPPRNEQYF
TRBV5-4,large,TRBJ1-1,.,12,TGTGCCAGCGGGAGGGGGGACTCTGAAGCTTTCTTT,CASGRGDSEAFF
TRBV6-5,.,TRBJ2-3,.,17,TGTGCCAGCAGTTGCTTACCATGGGGTTGCCACACAGATACGCAGTATTTT,CASSCLPWGCHTDTQYF
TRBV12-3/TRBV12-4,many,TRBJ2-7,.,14,TGTGCCAGCTCCATTTCCCGGGACGCCTACGAGCAGTACTTC,CASSISRDAYEQYF
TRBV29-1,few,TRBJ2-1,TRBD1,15,TGCAGCGTTGGTTTCCCAGGGGGCAAAATGAATGAGCAGTTCTTC,CSVGFPGGKMNEQFF
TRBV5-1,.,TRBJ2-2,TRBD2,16,TGCGCCAGCAGCCCCGGACTAGCGGGAGAGCTGGGGGAGCTGTTTTTT,CASSPGLAGELGELFF
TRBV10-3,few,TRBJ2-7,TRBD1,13,TGTGCCATCAGTCCGGACAGGTCCTACGAGCAGTACTTC,CAISPDRSYEQYF
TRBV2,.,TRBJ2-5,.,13,TGTGCCAGCGAAGGGAGGGGGAAAGAGACCCAGTACTTC,CASEGRGKETQYF